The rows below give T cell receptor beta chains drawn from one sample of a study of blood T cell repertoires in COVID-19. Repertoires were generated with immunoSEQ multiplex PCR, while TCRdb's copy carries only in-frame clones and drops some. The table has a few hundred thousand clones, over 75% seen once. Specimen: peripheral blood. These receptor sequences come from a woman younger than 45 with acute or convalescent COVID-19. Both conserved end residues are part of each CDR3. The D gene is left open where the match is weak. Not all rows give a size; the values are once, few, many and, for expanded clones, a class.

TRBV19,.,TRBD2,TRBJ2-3,TGTGCCAGTAGCCCTCTAGCGGGAGGGTTCGCTAGCACAGATACGCAGTATTTT,CASSPLAGGFASTDTQYF
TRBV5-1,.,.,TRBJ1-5,TGCGCCAGCAGCTTAGGAGGGGTTGGCAATCAGCCCCAGCATTTT,CASSLGGVGNQPQHF
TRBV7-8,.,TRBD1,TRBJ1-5,TGTGCCAGCAGCTCTCGGGACAGGGGGCTCGGGAATCAGCCCCAGCATTTT,CASSSRDRGLGNQPQHF
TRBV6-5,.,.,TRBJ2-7,TGTGCCAGCAGCTTGTCGGGGGACCTGTCCTACGAGCAGTACTTC,CASSLSGDLSYEQYF
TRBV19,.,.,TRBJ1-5,TGTGCCAGTAGTATTTCGGCGGGCCGTAATCAGCCCCAGCATTTT,CASSISAGRNQPQHF
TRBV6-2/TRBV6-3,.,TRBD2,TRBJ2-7,TGTGCCAGCAGTTTTCTAGCGGGAGGCTACGAGCAGTACTTC,CASSFLAGGYEQYF
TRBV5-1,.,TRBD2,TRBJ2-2,TGCGCCAGCAGCTTGGAGGGAGGGCCCCCCCAGGAGCTGTTTTTT,CASSLEGGPPQELFF
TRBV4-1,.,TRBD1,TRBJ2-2,TGCGCCAGCCAACCACAGGGGACCACCGGGGAGCTGTTTTTT,CASQPQGTTGELFF
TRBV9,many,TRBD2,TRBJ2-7,TGTGCCAGCAGCCTACGAGGGCGGGAGGGTGTCAACGAGCAGTACTTC,CASSLRGREGVNEQYF
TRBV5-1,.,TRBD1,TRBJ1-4,TGCGCCAGCAGTCGGGACAGGACTAATGAAAAACTGTTTTTT,CASSRDRTNEKLFF
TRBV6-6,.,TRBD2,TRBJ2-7,TGTGCCAGCAGTTACAGCGGGGGGACCCCCTACGAGCAGTACTTC,CASSYSGGTPYEQYF
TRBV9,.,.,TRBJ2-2,TGTGCCAGCAGCCCCCGGGGGAACACCAACACCGGGGAGCTGTTTTTT,CASSPRGNTNTGELFF
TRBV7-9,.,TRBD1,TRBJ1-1,TGTGCCAGCAGCACCGGACAGGGAAGGGCTATGAACACTGAAGCTTTCTTT,CASSTGQGRAMNTEAFF
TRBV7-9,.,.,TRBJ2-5,TGTGCCAGCAGGGAGGGTGGAGGGCCGAGGGAGACCCAGTACTTC,CASREGGGPRETQYF
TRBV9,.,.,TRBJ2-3,TGTGCCAGCGGTAGAGCAGATACGCAGTATTTT,CASGRADTQYF
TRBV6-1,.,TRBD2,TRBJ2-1,TGTGCCAGCAGTGCCTTGACTAGCGGGAGGGGTAATGAGCAGTTCTTC,CASSALTSGRGNEQFF
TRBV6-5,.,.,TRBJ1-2,TGTGCCAGCAGTTACCGGGGGAGTAACTATGGCTACACCTTC,CASSYRGSNYGYTF
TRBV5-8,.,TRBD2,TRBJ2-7,TGTGCCAGCAGCTCTTTAGCGGGGGGCTACGAGCAGTACTTC,CASSSLAGGYEQYF
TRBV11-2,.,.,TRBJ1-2,TGTGCCAGCAGCTTAGAAGCGGGTATACACTATGGCTACACCTTC,CASSLEAGIHYGYTF
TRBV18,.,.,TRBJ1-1,TGTGCCAGCTCACCAGTGGGGCGTCGGACTGAAGCTTTCTTT,CASSPVGRRTEAFF
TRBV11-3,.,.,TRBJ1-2,TGTGCCAGCAGCTTAAATAAGGCAGGATACTTCTTC,CASSLNKAGYFF
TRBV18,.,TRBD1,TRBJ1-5,TGTGCCAGCTCGATGGACAGGGAGCCGGTCGATTTTCAGCCCCAGCATTTT,CASSMDREPVDFQPQHF
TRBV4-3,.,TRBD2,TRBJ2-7,TGCGCCAGCAGCCAAGAGTCAGGCAGTGGCGGGAGCTACGAGCAGTACTTC,CASSQESGSGGSYEQYF
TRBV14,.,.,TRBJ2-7,TGTGCCAGCAGCCAAGATCAGAGGGACCGGAGGGACGAGCAGTACTTC,CASSQDQRDRRDEQYF
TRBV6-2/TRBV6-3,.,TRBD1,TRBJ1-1,TGTGCCAGCAGTTACTGGAGGGGACAGGGGAACACTGAAGCTTTCTTT,CASSYWRGQGNTEAFF
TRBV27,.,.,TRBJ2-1,TGTGCCAGCAGTTCATACTCCGGACTCGCGGGGCATGAGCAGTTCTTC,CASSSYSGLAGHEQFF
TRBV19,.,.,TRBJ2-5,TGTGCCAGTAGTATAGATCGATGGCGGAAAGAGACCCAGTACTTC,CASSIDRWRKETQYF
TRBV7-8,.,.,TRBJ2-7,TGTGCCAGCAGCCAAGCCCCGGGACACTTTTCCTACGAGCAGTACTTC,CASSQAPGHFSYEQYF
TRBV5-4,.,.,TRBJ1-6,TGTGCCACTTACCCGCGGGGGGGTGAGTCACCCCTCCACTTT,CATYPRGGESPLHF
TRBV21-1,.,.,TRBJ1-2,TGTGCCAGCAGCACCAGGTGGAACTATGGCTACACCTTC,CASSTRWNYGYTF
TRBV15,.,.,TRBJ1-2,TGTGCCACCAGCAGTTCGGGGGGGAACTATGGCTACACCTTC,CATSSSGGNYGYTF
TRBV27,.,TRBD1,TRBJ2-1,TGTGCCAGCAGTTCGGACAGGGCTACCTACAATGAGCAGTTCTTC,CASSSDRATYNEQFF
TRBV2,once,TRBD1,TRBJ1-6,TGTGCCAGCAGCCTAACCCCGACAGGGCCAAATTCACCCCTCCACTTT,CASSLTPTGPNSPLHF
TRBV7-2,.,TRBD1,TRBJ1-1,TGTGCCAGCAGCCCAGGAGGGGGCTACACTGAAGCTTTCTTT,CASSPGGGYTEAFF
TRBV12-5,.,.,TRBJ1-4,TGTGCTAGTGCCCCCAGGGGCGGAAATGAAAAACTGTTTTTT,CASAPRGGNEKLFF
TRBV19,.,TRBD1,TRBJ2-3,TGTGCCAGTAGAGATCCGGGACAGGGTCGTTGGAATACGCAGTATTTT,CASRDPGQGRWNTQYF
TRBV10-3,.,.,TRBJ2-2,TGTGCCATCAGTGAGTCCTCGACAGGAGACACCGGGGAGCTGTTTTTT,CAISESSTGDTGELFF
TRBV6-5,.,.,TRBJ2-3,TGTGCCAGCAGTTACCCCAGAGGGGGGGGCACAGATACGCAGTATTTT,CASSYPRGGGTDTQYF
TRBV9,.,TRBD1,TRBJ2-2,TGTGCCACCTCAGGGACAGCCATCACCGGGGAGCTGTTTTTT,CATSGTAITGELFF
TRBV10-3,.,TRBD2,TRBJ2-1,TGTGCCATCACGTCGGGCGGGAGCTCTGGTAATGAGCAGTTCTTC,CAITSGGSSGNEQFF
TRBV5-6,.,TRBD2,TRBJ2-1,TGTGCCAGCAGTTCGAGCGGGAGGGCCGGGAATGAGCAGTTCTTC,CASSSSGRAGNEQFF
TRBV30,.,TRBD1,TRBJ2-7,TGTGCCTGGTGCCCCCGGACAGGGGAATACTTC,CAWCPRTGEYF
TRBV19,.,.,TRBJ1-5,TGTGCCACCGCGCGAGGGAGTAGCAATCAGCCCCAGCATTTT,CATARGSSNQPQHF
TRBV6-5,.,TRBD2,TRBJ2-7,TGTGCCAGCAGCCCGGGAGGGGGCGAGCAGTACTTC,CASSPGGGEQYF
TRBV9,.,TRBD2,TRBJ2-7,TGTGCCAGCAGCGTAGGAGTTAGCGGGATCTACGAGCAGTACTTC,CASSVGVSGIYEQYF
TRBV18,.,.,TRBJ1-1,TGTGCCAGCTCAGTACAACAGAACACTGAAGCTTTCTTT,CASSVQQNTEAFF
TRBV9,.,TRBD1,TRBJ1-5,TGTGCCAGCAGCGGTGGGACAGGGAGTCAGCCCCAGCATTTT,CASSGGTGSQPQHF
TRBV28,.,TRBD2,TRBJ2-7,TGTGCCAGCAGTTTATACGCTAGCGGGAGAGACGGGCAGTACTTC,CASSLYASGRDGQYF
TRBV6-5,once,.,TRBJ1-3,TGTGCCAGCACCCTGGGCCGGGGAAACACCATATATTTT,CASTLGRGNTIYF
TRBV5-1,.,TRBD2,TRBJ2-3,TGCGCCAGCGCGTTACTAGCGGGAATCACAGATACGCAGTATTTT,CASALLAGITDTQYF
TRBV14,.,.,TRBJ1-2,TGTGCCAGCAGCCAATACAGGGAAGGCTACACCTTC,CASSQYREGYTF
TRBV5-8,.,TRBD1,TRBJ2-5,TGTGCCAGCAGCTTCCAAGGGGGCCCCGAAGCCCAGTACTTC,CASSFQGGPEAQYF
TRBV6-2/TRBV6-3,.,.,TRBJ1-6,TGTGCCAGCAGTTTACAAGTGCCCAATTCACCCCTCCACTTT,CASSLQVPNSPLHF
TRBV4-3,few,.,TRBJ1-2,TGCGCCAGCAGCCAAGAGTCGAGCTTTTATGGCTACACCTTC,CASSQESSFYGYTF
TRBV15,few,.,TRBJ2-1,TGTGCCACCAGCTCTCCCAGACAGGCTAGCTCCTACAATGAGCAGTTCTTC,CATSSPRQASSYNEQFF